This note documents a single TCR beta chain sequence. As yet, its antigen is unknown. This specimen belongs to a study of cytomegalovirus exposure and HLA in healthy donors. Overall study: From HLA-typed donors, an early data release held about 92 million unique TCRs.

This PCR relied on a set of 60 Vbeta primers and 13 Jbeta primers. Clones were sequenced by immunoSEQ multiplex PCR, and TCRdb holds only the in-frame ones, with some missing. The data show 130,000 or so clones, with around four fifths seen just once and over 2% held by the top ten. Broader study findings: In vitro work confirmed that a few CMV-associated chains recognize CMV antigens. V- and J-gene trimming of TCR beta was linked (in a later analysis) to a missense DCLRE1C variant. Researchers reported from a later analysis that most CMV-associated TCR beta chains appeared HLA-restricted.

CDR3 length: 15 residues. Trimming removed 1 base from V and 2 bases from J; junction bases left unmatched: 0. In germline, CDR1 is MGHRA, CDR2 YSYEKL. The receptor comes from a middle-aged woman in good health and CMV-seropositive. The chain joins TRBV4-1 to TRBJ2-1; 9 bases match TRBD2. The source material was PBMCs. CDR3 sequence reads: CASSQVAGAYNEQFF. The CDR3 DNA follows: TGCGCCAGCAGCCAAGTAGCGGGAGCCTACAATGAGCAGTTCTTC.